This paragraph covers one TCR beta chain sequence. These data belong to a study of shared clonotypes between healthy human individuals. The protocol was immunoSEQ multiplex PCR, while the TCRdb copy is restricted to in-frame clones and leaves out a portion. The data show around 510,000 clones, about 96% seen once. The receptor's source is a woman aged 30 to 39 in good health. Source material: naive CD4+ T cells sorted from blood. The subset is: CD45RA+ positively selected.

The CDR3 nucleotides are TGTGCCAGCAGCTTGGGGACTACAGGGTTCTATGGCTACACCTTC. Translated: CASSLGTTGFYGYTF. This chain joins TRBV5-6 and TRBJ1-2; D is perhaps TRBD1 (6 bases). Germline loops: CDR1 SGHDT, CDR2 YYEEEE. Trimming removed 0 bases at V and 4 bases at J, with 13 bases between. The length of the CDR3 is 15 residues.